This TCR beta chain was recovered during a study of OX40 agonist ivuxolimab in advanced cancers. Overall study context: Head and neck, renal cell, melanoma or hepatocellular carcinoma were the cancers that dose-escalation patients had. Partial responses were seen in three patients, one with hepatocellular carcinoma and two with cutaneous melanoma. Study-wide points: There were, on average, more expanded clones in CD8+ T cells than in CD4+.

Sequencing used immunoSEQ multiplex PCR; TCRdb keeps in-frame clones, though not all of them. The sample yields 100,000 to 110,000 clones, about nine tenths seen once. The germline V and J ends were trimmed by 5 bases and 4 bases, with 14 bases remaining between them. Germline-derived CDR1 and CDR2 are SGHAT and FQNNGV. This CDR3 is 14 amino acids long. To note about this clone: What it binds is unknown.

This sequence joins TRBV11-2 and TRBJ2-5; D possibly corresponds to TRBD2 (5 bases). This receptor was obtained from an adult with an advanced solid tumor such as melanoma, head and neck, liver or kidney cancer. The specimen was CD4+ or CD8+ T cells sorted from blood, collected in a trial of the OX40 agonist ivuxolimab. CDR3 amino acids: CASSPTASPETQYF. Here the CDR3 DNA reads TGTGCCAGCAGCCCAACGGCTAGCCCAGAGACCCAGTACTTC.